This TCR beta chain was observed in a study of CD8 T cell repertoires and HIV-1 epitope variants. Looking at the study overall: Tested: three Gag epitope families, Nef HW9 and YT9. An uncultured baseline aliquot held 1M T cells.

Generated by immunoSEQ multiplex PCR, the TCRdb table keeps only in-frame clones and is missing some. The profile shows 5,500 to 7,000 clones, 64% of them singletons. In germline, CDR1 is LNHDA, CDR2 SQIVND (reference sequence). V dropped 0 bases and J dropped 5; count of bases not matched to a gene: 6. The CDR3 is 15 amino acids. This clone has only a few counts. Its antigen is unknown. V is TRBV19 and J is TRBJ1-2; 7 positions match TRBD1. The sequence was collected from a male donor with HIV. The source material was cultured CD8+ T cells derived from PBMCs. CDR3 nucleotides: TGTGCCAGTAGTATAGACGACAGGGACGGGTATGGCTACACCTTC. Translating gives CASSIDDRDGYGYTF.